The clone carrying this TCR beta chain was seen ten or more times. Its antigen is unidentified. Mismatch with germline at one junction end may stem from a read error. Per germline, CDR1 MGHRA and CDR2 YSYEKL. CDR3 length: 12 residues. The data derive from a study of T cells after posttransplantation cyclophosphamide. Produced via immunoSEQ multiplex PCR; TCRdb's table is partial and in-frame only. The table lists 25,000 to 35,000 clones, with no singletons. Study outcomes and limitations: Later blood repertoires were often dominated by clones from the donor CD8+ memory compartment. TRB overlap between skin or GI tissue T cells and blood was limited.

The chain carries TRBV4-1 and TRBJ1-2; possible D gene TRBD1, 5 bases. The sequencing sample was made of PBMCs. This TCR was sampled from a woman aged 25 to 45 in good health and a related stem cell transplant donor. CDR3 DNA: TGCGCCAGCAGCCCCGGGAGGGGATACGAAATCTTC. This gives the protein CASSPGRGYEIF.